The 17 T cell receptor beta chains reported below all come from one sample, sequenced in a study of T cell responses to AZD1222 COVID-19 vaccine. Generated by immunoSEQ multiplex PCR, the TCRdb table keeps only in-frame clones and is missing some. Found here are approximately 150,000 clones, around 92% of them singletons; the top ten hold 4.4%. This specimen consisted of peripheral blood, obtained on day 0 of MenACWY control vaccination. These receptors came from an adult in good health.

This clone came up once. The rearrangement joins TRBV10-3 to TRBJ1-3, with D tentatively TRBD1 (6 bases). Germline assignment: CDR1 ENHRY and CDR2 SYGVKD. This CDR3 spans 15 amino acids. Trimming took 2 bases from V and 4 from J, leaving 12 bases between them. The CDR3 region is CAISENRAKGNTIYF. In nucleotides, the CDR3 is TGTGCCATCAGTGAGAACAGGGCAAAAGGAAACACCATATATTTT.

This chain links TRBV7-2 with TRBJ1-2, with D possibly being TRBD1 (5 bases). Trimming shortened V by 1 base and J by 4 bases, and 13 bases separated the two germline ends. This CDR3 is built from 15 residues. The germline gives CDR1 SGHTA, CDR2 FQGNSA. The CDR3 reads CASSLVAGQSYGYTF. The CDR3 DNA reads TGTGCCAGCAGCTTAGTTGCAGGGCAATCCTATGGCTACACCTTC.

The chain combines TRBV19 with TRBJ2-7; D is undetermined. This CDR3 region has 15 residues. Between the trimmed V and J ends, which lost 3 bases and 7 bases, there was a span of 19 bases. CDR1 LNHDA and CDR2 SQIVND come from the germline V gene (reference sequence). This CDR3 reads CASSIGRILSEEQYF. CDR3 sequence (DNA): TGTGCCAGTAGTATTGGGCGGATCCTCTCGGAAGAGCAGTACTTC.

The rearrangement links TRBV6-5 to TRBJ1-1, with D maybe TRBD1 (6 bases). CDR1 MNHEY and CDR2 SVGAGI come from the germline V gene. CDR3 size: 14 residues. V was trimmed by 3 bases and J by 5 bases, leaving 13 bases between them. The CDR3, as DNA: TGTGCCAGCAGTTATTCAATGGACAGAACTGAAGCTTTCTTT. Amino acids: CASSYSMDRTEAFF.

V gene TRBV19 combines with J gene TRBJ1-6; tentatively, D is TRBD1 (6 bases). Germline V gene data show CDR1 as LNHDA and CDR2 as SQIVND (reference sequence). The CDR3 sequence is 14 residues long. The germline V and J ends were trimmed by 3 bases and 10 bases, with 13 bases remaining between them. The CDR3 reads CASSILTGYSPLHF. The CDR3 nucleotides are TGTGCCAGTAGTATCCTTACAGGGTACTCACCCCTCCACTTT.

The rearrangement links TRBV27 to TRBJ2-7; D is ambiguous. The CDR3 runs to 13 residues. Trimming left V 6 bases short and J 0 bases short, with 9 bases between. The V gene's germline CDR1 is MNHEY and CDR2 SMNVEV (reference sequence). CDR3 DNA sequence: TGTGCCAGCAGCCCCGACCACTCCTACGAGCAGTACTTC. Protein sequence: CASSPDHSYEQYF.

The chain employs TRBV4-3 and TRBJ1-2; tentatively, D is TRBD1 (5 bases). V was clipped by 1 base and J by 4 bases, with 13 bases between them. CDR1 and CDR2 (germline): LGHNA, YSLEER. The CDR3 spans 15 residues. The CDR3 here is CASSQVYPQGYGYTF. In nucleotides, the CDR3 is TGCGCCAGCAGCCAAGTATATCCCCAGGGCTATGGCTACACCTTC.

This chain uses TRBV4-2 with TRBJ1-1; maybe TRBD1 (5 bases). The germline V and J ends were trimmed by 4 bases and 1 base, with 16 bases remaining between them. Germline V gives CDR1 LGHNA, CDR2 YNFKEQ. The CDR3 covers 16 residues. This CDR3 is CASSPRGVTANTEAFF. DNA for the CDR3: TGTGCCAGCAGCCCTCGGGGGGTAACGGCGAACACTGAAGCTTTCTTT.

In its sample, this clone was seen a few times. The chain is built from TRBV2 and TRBJ1-5; TRBD1 is a possible D gene (5 bases). Per germline, CDR1 SNHLY and CDR2 FYNNEI. There are 15 residues in the CDR3. V dropped 6 bases and J dropped 4 bases, with 16 bases sitting between them. The CDR3 sequence is CASRPPGLLNQPQHF. The CDR3 DNA is TGTGCCAGCAGACCTCCGGGACTGCTAAATCAGCCCCAGCATTTT.

The chain links TRBV7-3 to TRBJ2-3, with 9 bases lining up with TRBD2. Germline V gene lookup returns CDR1 SGHTA and CDR2 FQGTGA. This CDR3 has 19 amino acids. J lost 2 bases, V lost 5 bases, and 17 bases had no gene match. Here the CDR3 reads CASSPDSGTSLHNTDTQYF. Here the CDR3 DNA reads TGTGCCAGCAGCCCCGACTCCGGGACTAGCTTACACAACACAGATACGCAGTATTTT. The full variable domain, completed using reference TRBV7-3 and TRBJ2-3, is GAGVSQTPSNKVTEKGKYVELRCDPISGHTALYWYRQSLGQGPEFLIYFQGTGAADDSGLPNDRFFAVRPEGSVSTLKIQRTERGDSAVYLCASSPDSGTSLHNTDTQYFGPGTRLTVL.

V usage is TRBV6-2 or TRBV6-3 and J usage is TRBJ2-3; no definite D call. Germline V lookup: CDR1 MNHEY, CDR2 SVGEGT. The CDR3 loop spans 12 amino acids. V was trimmed by 5 bases and J by 6 bases, leaving 9 bases between them. As DNA, the CDR3 is TGTGCCAGCAGTCTCGGTTGGGATACGCAGTATTTT. Its translation is CASSLGWDTQYF.

CDR3 sequence reads: CASSLDLWRESTKNIQYF. The CDR3 nucleotides read TGTGCCAGCAGCTTAGATCTATGGCGGGAGTCGACCAAAAACATTCAGTACTTC. The J gene is TRBJ2-4, the V gene TRBV11-3, with TRBD2 matching over 7 bases. The CDR3 spans 18 residues. Germline V gene sequence: CDR1 SGHNT, CDR2 YENEEA. With V trimmed by 0 bases and J by 2 bases, 10 bases remained unmatched.

The J gene is TRBJ2-3, the V gene TRBV5-1; no definite D call. V was shortened by 0 bases and J by 6 bases, with 11 bases between the two germline ends. This CDR3 contains 14 residues. Looked up from germline, CDR1 is SGHRS and CDR2 is YFSETQ. CDR3 coding DNA: TGCGCCAGCAGCTTGGCTGCGGTATCGGATACGCAGTATTTT. Its translation: CASSLAAVSDTQYF.

The sample holds a few counts of this clone. This sequence joins TRBV3-1 (or the pseudogene TRBV3-2) and TRBJ2-7, with 16 bases matching TRBD2. The V segment lost 5 bases and the J segment 2 bases; nucleotides outside the gene matches: 15. The CDR3 is made up of 20 amino acids. In germline, CDR1 is LGHDT, CDR2 YNNKEL (reference sequence). The chain's CDR3 is CASSVTLPGTSGRVTYEQYF. The DNA of the CDR3 is TGTGCCAGCAGCGTCACCCTCCCGGGGACTAGCGGGAGGGTAACCTACGAGCAGTACTTC.

The chain has TRBV19 and TRBJ2-1, with D perhaps assigned TRBD1 or TRBD2 (6 bases each). This CDR3 comprises 11 residues. Germline values: CDR1 LNHDA, CDR2 SQIVND (reference sequence). V lost 10 bases to trimming and J lost 10 bases, with 14 bases between them. This CDR3 reads CAIGVGGEQFF. The DNA for the CDR3 is TGTGCCATAGGAGTGGGGGGCGAGCAGTTCTTC. Using reference TRBV19 and TRBJ2-1 for the parts outside the CDR3, the full variable domain is DGGITQSPKYLFRKEGQNVTLSCEQNLNHDAMYWYRQDPGQGLRLIYYSQIVNDFQKGDIAEGYSVSREKKESFPLTVTSAQKNPTAFYLCAIGVGGEQFFGPGTRLTVL.

This chain links TRBV5-1 with TRBJ2-3, with 8 bases aligning to TRBD2. The CDR3 totals 14 residues. Germline CDR1 SGHRS, CDR2 YFSETQ. V trimming: 9 bases; J trimming: 6 bases; junction bases outside the gene matches: 12. CDR3 in amino acids: CATSTSGLGDTQYF. In nucleotides, the CDR3 is TGCGCCACCTCAACTAGCGGCCTCGGGGATACGCAGTATTTT.

J is TRBJ2-7 and V is TRBV18; D may be TRBD1 (6 bases). The CDR3 has 12 residues. The V end was cut by 3 bases, the J end by 6 bases, with 9 bases between. Germline CDR1 is KGHSH and CDR2 is LQKENI. The CDR3 protein is CASSPGQSEQYF. CDR3 nucleotides: TGTGCCAGCTCACCCGGACAGAGCGAGCAGTACTTC. The variable domain in full, with the rest retrieved from reference TRBV18 and TRBJ2-7, is NAGVMQNPRHLVRRRGQEARLRCSPMKGHSHVYWYRQLPEEGLKFMVYLQKENIIDESGMPKERFSAEFPKEGPSILRIQQVVRGDSAAYFCASSPGQSEQYFGPGTRLTVT.